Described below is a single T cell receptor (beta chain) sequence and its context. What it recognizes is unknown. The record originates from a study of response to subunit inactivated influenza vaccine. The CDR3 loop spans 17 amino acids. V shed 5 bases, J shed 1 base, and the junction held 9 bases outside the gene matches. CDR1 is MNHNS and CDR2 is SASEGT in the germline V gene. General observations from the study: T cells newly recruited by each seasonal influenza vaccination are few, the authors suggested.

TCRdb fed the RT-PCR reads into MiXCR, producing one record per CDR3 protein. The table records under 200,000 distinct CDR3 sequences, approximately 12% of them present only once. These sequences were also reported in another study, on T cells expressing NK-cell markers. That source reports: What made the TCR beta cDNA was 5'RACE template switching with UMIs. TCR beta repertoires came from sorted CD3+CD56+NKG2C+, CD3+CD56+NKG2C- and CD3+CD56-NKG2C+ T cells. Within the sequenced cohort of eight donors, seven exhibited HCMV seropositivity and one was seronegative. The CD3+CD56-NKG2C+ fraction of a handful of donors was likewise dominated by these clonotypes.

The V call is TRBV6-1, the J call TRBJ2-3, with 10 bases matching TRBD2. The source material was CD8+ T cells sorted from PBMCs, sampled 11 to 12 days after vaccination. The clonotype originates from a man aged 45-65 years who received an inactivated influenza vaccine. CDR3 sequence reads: CASSPPGLARGTDTQYF. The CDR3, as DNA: TGTGCCAGCAGTCCCCCGGGACTAGCGAGAGGCACAGATACGCAGTATTTT.